Listed here is a single TCR beta chain. Sequencing used immunoSEQ multiplex PCR; TCRdb keeps in-frame clones, though not all of them. The repertoire holds 130,000 to 150,000 clones, with 80% to 95% as singletons. The data were taken from a study of control samples from healthy donors and cancer patients. The germline gives CDR1 ENHRY, CDR2 SYGVKD. CDR3 length: 16 residues. Trimming cost V 0 bases and J 5 bases, with 14 bases left between them. The chain employs TRBV10-3 and TRBJ2-1; possible D gene TRBD2, 6 bases. Sequenced sample: blood. The source is a man aged 30 to 45 in good health. The CDR3 DNA reads as TGTGCCATCAGTGAGTCGCGGGACTTCCTCAACAATGAGCAGTTCTTC. It translates to CAISESRDFLNNEQFF.